The present T cell receptor beta chain was sequenced within a study of shared clonotypes between healthy human individuals (dated by TCRdb to 2018 to 2021). Turning to the overall study: A couple of women and a few men aged 18 to 49 years were included in the cohort. Per donor, three plates each were used for CD4 naive and CD4 memory, two for CD8 naive, and one for CD8 memory. Blood TCR repertoires of about five healthy adults were deeply sequenced to estimate repertoire size and the extent of clonotype sharing between individuals. To increase sequencing depth and limit assay-specific biases, different laboratories used diverse techniques to prepare libraries and sequence TCR repertoires. Between about 0.94 and 8.9 billion PBMCs per donor were obtained by leukapheresis. The paper as a whole reports these results and caveats: Compared with non-shared clonotypes, clonotypes shared by all four sorted-subset donors had higher generation probabilities. Incomplete sequencing was indicated by rarefaction of sorted-subset datasets, despite the large sequencing depth. The small number of donors limited the genetic and exposure-history diversity represented. Only blood was sampled, and tissue TCR repertoires likely differ from those in blood. Around 5% of naive CD4, roughly 3.5% of naive CD8, approximately 2.2% of memory CD4, and about 0.4% of memory CD8 clonotypes were shared across four donors. Naive subsets generally had larger estimated clonotype richness than memory subsets did. Based on pairwise subsampling, the degree of clonotype sharing among donors was expected to be affected by sequencing depth.

Using the deep immunoSEQ assay, multiplex PCR amplified TCR CDR3 regions from genomic DNA. Genomic DNA extracted from each cell subset was distributed evenly over all wells of several immunoSEQ 96-well plates, and each plate served as one replicate. Each replicate PCR for sorted subsets received roughly 0.2 ug genomic DNA, equal to about 30,000 T cell genomes. Purified libraries were quantified with a Qubit 3.0 fluorometer, sized on a Bioanalyzer 2100, and re-quantified with the KAPA Library Quantification kit. A separate single-read 150-cycle Illumina NextSeq 550 flow cell was used to sequence each immunoSEQ 96-well plate. As for how the authors treated the data: Because the immunoSEQ output included only junctional sequences and no quality scores, the filtering could not be the same as the filtering used for full-length reads. To assign V/J genes and CDR3, sequences were annotated using PyIR, a Python wrapper for IgBLAST v1.9, with IMGT germline references. Reads with weak V/J assignments (E-value above 1e-6), missing CDR3, stop codons, out-of-frame junctions, or ambiguous translated residues were removed. V3J clonotypes were defined by identical inferred V gene, J gene, and CDR3 amino acid sequence. To compute the percentage overlap between repertoires, the number of shared unique clonotypes was divided by the size of the smaller repertoire. Richness of each repertoire was evaluated using RTK rarefaction, the Chao1 estimator, and Recon v2.1 estimates of unobserved clonotypes. For all TCRbeta clonotypes obtained by the gDNA method from four donors, generation probabilities were computed with OLGA. TCRdb's version of the immuneACCESS table is confined to in-frame rearrangements and falls short of the full clone set. An unresolved V gene accounts for under half of the shortfall where checked; the remainder is of unknown origin. V and J calls plus clone size are reproduced from that table; the DNA served to infer D and trimming. The sample profile shows around 990,000 clones; roughly 80% of them were found once. The top ten constitute almost 0.9% of the sample.

This clone was detected once. Its antigen target is currently unknown. The sample holds no much larger clone one base away, and base qualities are not on file. Donors were healthy HIV-negative adults with no recently reported acute infections or vaccinations. Only Caucasian adults living in Nashville, Tennessee, USA were represented among the donors. CD4+ T cells were enriched through magnetic negative selection, after which naive cells were positively selected on CD45RA and the remaining negative fraction served as the memory subset. Blood was collected by leukapheresis, and PBMCs were isolated by Ficoll-Histopaque density gradient centrifugation and then cryopreserved in liquid nitrogen vapor phase. Analytical flow cytometry was used to check the purity and quantity of every magnetically sorted T cell population. From each sorted fraction, genomic DNA was isolated and quantified by UV absorbance on a Nanodrop 2000c.

From the cysteine up to the phenylalanine, the CDR3 has a length of 15 residues. Just CDR3 DNA is preserved here, 45 bases in frame from base 1. CDR1 SGHKS and CDR2 YYEKEE were looked up in the germline V gene (reference sequence). V lost 4 bases and J lost 3 bases; the stretch between them is 17 bases long. Rearrangement joined TRBV5-5 to TRBJ2-7; the D gene could be either TRBD1 or TRBD2, each agreeing at 5 bases. This TCR came from a man in his late teens or twenties in good health. Some clones in this sample may be carry-over from other donors' samples. Sequences were obtained from memory CD4+ T cells from PBMCs. This specimen's cell subset or site label, per the study, means: CD45RA-negative fraction. Read as DNA, the sequence is TGTGCCAGCAGCGGGTCCCAGGGACGAAGCTACGAGCAGTACTTC. This is translated as CASSGSQGRSYEQYF.